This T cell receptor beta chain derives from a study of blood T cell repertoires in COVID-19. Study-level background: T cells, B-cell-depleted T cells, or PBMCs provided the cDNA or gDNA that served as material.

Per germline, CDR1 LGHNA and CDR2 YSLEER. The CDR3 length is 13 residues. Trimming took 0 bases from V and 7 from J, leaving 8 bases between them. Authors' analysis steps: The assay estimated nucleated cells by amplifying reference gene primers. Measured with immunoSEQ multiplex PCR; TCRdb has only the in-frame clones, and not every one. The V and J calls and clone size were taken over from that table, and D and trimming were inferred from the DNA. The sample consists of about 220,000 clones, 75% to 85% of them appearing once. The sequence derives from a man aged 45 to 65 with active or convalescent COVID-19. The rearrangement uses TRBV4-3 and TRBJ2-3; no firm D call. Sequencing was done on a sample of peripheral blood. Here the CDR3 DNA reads TGCGCCAGCAGCCAAGATTTGAGAAATACGCAGTATTTT. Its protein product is CASSQDLRNTQYF.